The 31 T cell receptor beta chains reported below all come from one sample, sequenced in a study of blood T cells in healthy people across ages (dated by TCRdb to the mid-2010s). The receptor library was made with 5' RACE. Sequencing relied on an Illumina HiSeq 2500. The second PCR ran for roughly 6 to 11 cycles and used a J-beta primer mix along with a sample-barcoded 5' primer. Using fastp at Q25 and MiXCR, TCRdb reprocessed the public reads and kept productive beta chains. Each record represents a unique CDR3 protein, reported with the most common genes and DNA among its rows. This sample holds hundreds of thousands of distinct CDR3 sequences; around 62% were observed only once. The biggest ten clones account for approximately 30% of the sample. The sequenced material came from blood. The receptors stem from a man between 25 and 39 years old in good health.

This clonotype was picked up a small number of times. This CDR3 is CASSERGSFGHIQYF. The CDR3 coding sequence is TGTGCCAGCAGTGAACGCGGGAGTTTCGGGCACATTCAGTACTTC. The chain links TRBV7-3 to TRBJ2-4; the match to TRBD2 covers 7 bases. Losses at the gene ends were 6 bases for V and 8 bases for J; bases not matched to a gene: 13. Per germline, CDR1 SGHTA and CDR2 FQGTGA. The CDR3 spans 15 residues.

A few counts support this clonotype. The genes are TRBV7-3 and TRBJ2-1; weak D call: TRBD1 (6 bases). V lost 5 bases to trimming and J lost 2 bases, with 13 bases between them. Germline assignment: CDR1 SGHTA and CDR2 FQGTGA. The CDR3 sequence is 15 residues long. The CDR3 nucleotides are TGTGCCAGCAGCATTACAGGGTCCCCCTACAATGAGCAGTTCTTC. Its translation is CASSITGSPYNEQFF.

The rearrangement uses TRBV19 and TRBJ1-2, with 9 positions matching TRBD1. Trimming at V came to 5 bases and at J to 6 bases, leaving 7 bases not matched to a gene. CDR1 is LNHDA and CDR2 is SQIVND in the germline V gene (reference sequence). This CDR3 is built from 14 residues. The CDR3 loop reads CASSVQQGADGYTF. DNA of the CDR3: TGTGCCAGTAGTGTTCAACAGGGGGCCGATGGCTACACCTTC. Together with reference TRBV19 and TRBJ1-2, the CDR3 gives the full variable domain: DGGITQSPKYLFRKEGQNVTLSCEQNLNHDAMYWYRQDPGQGLRLIYYSQIVNDFQKGDIAEGYSVSREKKESFPLTVTSAQKNPTAFYLCASSVQQGADGYTFGSGTRLTVV.

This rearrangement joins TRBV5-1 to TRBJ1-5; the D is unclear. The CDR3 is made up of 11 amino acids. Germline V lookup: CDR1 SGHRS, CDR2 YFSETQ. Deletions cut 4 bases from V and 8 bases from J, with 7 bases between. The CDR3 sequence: CASSPWEPQHF. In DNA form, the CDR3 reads TGCGCCAGCAGCCCCTGGGAGCCCCAGCATTTT.

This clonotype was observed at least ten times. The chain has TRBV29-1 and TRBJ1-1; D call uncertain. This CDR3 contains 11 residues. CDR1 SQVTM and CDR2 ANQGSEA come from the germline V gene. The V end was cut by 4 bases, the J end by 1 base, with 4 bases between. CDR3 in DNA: TGCAGCGTTGGCAAGAACACTGAAGCTTTCTTT. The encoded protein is CSVGKNTEAFF.

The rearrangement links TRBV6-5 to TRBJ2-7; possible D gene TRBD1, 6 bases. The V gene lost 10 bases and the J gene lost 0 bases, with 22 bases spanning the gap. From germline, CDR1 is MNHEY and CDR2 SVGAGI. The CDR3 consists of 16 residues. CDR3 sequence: CATKQGADLASYEQYF. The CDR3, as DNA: TGTGCCACCAAACAGGGCGCAGACTTGGCCTCCTACGAGCAGTACTTC.

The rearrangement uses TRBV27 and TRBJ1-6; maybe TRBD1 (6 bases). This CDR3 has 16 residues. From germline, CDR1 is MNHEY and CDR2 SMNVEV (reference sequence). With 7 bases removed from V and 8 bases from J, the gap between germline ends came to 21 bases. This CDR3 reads CASKVFFGQSDSPLHF. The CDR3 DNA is TGTGCCAGCAAGGTCTTTTTCGGACAGTCAGATTCACCCCTCCACTTT.

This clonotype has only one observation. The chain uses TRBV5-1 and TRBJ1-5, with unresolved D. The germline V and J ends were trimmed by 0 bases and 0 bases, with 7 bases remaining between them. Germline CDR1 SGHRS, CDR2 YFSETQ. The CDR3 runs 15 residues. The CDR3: CASSLDPLSNQPQHF. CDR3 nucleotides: TGCGCCAGCAGCTTGGACCCCCTTAGCAATCAGCCCCAGCATTTT. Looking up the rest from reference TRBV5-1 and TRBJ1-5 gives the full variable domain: KAGVTQTPRYLIKTRGQQVTLSCSPISGHRSVSWYQQTPGQGLQFLFEYFSETQRNKGNFPGRFSGRQFSNSRSEMNVSTLELGDSALYLCASSLDPLSNQPQHFGDGTRLSIL.

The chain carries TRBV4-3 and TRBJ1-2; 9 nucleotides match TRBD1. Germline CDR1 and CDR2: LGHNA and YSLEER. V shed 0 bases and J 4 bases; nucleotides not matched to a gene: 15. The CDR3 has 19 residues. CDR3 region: CASSQDLGAQGAPIYGYTF. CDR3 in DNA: TGCGCCAGCAGCCAAGATCTCGGGGCACAGGGGGCTCCAATCTATGGCTACACCTTC.

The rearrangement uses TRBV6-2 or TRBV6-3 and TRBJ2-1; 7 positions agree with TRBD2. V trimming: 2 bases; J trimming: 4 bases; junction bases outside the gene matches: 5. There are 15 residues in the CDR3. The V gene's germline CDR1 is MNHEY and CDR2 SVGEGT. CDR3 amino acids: CASSYDRGVYNEQFF. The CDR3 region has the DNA TGTGCCAGCAGTTACGACCGGGGGGTATACAATGAGCAGTTCTTC.

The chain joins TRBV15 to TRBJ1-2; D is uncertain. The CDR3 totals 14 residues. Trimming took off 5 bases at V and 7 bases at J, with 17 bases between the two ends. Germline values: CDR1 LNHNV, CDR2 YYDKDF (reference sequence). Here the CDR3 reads CATSFRSSVGGYTF. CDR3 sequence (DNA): TGTGCCACCAGCTTCAGGTCCTCAGTGGGTGGCTACACCTTC.

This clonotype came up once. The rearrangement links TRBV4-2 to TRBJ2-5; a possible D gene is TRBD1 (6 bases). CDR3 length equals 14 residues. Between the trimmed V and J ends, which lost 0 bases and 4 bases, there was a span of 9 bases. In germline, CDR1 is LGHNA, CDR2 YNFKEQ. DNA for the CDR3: TGTGCCAGCAGCCAAGAGGGACAATCAGAGACCCAGTACTTC. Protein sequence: CASSQEGQSETQYF.

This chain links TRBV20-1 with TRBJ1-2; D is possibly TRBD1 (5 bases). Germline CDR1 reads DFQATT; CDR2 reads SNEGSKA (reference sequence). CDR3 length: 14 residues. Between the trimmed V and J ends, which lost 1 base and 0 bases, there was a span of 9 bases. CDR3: CSARGSTANYGYTF. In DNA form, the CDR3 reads TGCAGTGCTAGAGGGTCGACAGCTAACTATGGCTACACCTTC.

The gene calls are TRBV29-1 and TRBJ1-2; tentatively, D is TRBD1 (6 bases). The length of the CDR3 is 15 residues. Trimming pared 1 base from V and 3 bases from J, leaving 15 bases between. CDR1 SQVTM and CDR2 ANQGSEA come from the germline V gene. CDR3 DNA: TGCAGCGTTGAAGGTGAACAGGGTCGGGACTATGGCTACACCTTC. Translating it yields CSVEGEQGRDYGYTF.

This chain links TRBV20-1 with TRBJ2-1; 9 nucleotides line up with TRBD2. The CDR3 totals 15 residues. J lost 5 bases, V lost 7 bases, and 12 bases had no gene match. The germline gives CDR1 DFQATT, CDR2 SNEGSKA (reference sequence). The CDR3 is CSVRVLAGDHNEQFF. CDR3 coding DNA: TGCAGTGTTAGGGTCTTAGCGGGGGACCACAATGAGCAGTTCTTC.

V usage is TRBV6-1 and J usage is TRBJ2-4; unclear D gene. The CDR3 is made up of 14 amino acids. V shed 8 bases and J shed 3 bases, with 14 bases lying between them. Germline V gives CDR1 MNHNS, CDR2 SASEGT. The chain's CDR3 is CASRRVLGKNIQYF. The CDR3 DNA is TGTGCCAGCCGCCGAGTTTTAGGCAAAAACATTCAGTACTTC.

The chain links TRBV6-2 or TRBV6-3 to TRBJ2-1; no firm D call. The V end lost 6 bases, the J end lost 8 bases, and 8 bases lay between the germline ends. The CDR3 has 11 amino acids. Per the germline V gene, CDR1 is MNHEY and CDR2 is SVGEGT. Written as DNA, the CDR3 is TGTGCCAGCAGCCACGAGGATGAGCAGTTCTTC. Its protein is CASSHEDEQFF.

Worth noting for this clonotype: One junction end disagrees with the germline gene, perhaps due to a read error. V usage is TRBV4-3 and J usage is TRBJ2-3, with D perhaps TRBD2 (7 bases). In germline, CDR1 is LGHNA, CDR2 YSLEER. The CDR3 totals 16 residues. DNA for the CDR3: TGCGCCTGCAGCCAAGTGAGAGGGGGGGCGGTAGATACGCAGTATTTT. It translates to CACSQVRGGAVDTQYF.

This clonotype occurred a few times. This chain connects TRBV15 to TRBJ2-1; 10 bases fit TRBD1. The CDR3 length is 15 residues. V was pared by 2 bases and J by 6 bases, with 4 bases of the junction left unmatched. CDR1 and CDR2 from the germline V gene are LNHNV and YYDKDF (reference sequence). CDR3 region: CATSRKRTGGNEQFF. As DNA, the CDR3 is TGTGCCACCAGCAGAAAAAGGACAGGGGGCAATGAGCAGTTCTTC. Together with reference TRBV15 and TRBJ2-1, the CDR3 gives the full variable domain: DAMVIQNPRYQVTQFGKPVTLSCSQTLNHNVMYWYQQKSSQAPKLLFHYYDKDFNNEADTPDNFQSRRPNTSFCFLDIRSPGLGDTAMYLCATSRKRTGGNEQFFGPGTRLTVL.

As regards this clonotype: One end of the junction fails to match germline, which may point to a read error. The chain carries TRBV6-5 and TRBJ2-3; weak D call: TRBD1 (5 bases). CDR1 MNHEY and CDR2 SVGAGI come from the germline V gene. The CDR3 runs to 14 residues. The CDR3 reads CASSPGYSTGTQYF. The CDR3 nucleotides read TGTGCCAGCAGTCCCGGGTACTCCACAGGTACGCAGTATTTT.

CDR3 nucleotides: TGTGCCAGCAGCCAAGATTACGGAGACAGGGGTGGCTACACCTTC. The encoded protein is CASSQDYGDRGGYTF. The chain couples TRBV4-2 to TRBJ1-2, with 8 bases that match TRBD1. In germline, CDR1 is LGHNA, CDR2 YNFKEQ. The CDR3 extends over 15 amino acids. The trim removed 0 bases at V and 7 bases at J, leaving 7 bases unmatched.

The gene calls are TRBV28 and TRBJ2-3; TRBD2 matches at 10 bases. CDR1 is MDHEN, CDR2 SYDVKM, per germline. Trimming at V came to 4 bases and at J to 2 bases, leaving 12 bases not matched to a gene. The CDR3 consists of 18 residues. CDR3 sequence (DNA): TGTGCCAGCAGTTCCCCGTCTTCTAGCGGGGGCTACACAGATACGCAGTATTTT. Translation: CASSSPSSSGGYTDTQYF.

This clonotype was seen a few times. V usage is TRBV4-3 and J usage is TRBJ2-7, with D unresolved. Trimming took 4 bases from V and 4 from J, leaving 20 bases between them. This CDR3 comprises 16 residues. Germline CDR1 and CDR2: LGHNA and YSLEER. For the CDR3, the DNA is TGCGCCAGCAGCCCCTATTATCCAGGATCTTCGTACGAGCAGTACTTC. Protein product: CASSPYYPGSSYEQYF.

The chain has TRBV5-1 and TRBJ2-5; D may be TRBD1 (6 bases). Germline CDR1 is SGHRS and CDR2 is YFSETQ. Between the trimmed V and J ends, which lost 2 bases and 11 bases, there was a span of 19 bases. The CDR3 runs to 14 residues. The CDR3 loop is CASSFMTGGSEQYF. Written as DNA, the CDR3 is TGCGCCAGCAGCTTTATGACAGGCGGATCGGAGCAGTACTTC.

The CDR3 spells CASSSSGQQYTF. The DNA for the CDR3 is TGCGCCAGCAGCTCTTCGGGACAGCAGTACACCTTC. This chain uses TRBV5-1 with TRBJ1-2; 7 bases are shared with TRBD1. V shed 3 bases, J shed 11 bases, and the junction held 7 bases outside the gene matches. The germline gives CDR1 SGHRS, CDR2 YFSETQ. The CDR3 contains 12 residues. Full variable domain (rest looked up from reference TRBV5-1 and TRBJ1-2): KAGVTQTPRYLIKTRGQQVTLSCSPISGHRSVSWYQQTPGQGLQFLFEYFSETQRNKGNFPGRFSGRQFSNSRSEMNVSTLELGDSALYLCASSSSGQQYTFGSGTRLTVV.

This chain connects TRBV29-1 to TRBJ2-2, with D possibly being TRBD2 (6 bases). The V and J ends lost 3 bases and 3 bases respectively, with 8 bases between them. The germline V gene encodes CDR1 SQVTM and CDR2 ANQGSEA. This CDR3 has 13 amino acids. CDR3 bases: TGCAGCGTTGACAGGGAGGACACCGGGGAGCTGTTTTTT. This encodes CSVDREDTGELFF.

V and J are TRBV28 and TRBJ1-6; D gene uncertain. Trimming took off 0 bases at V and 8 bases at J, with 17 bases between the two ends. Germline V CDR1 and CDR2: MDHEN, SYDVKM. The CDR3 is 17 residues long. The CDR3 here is CASSLWSPGVSDSPLHF. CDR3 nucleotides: TGTGCCAGCAGTTTATGGTCCCCCGGTGTTTCAGATTCACCCCTCCACTTT.

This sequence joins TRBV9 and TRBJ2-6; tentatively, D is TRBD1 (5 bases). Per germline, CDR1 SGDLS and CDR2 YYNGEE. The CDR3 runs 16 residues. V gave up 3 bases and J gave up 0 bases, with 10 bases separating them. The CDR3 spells CASSEDTASGANVLTF. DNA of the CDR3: TGTGCCAGCAGCGAGGACACAGCCTCTGGGGCCAACGTCCTGACTTTC.

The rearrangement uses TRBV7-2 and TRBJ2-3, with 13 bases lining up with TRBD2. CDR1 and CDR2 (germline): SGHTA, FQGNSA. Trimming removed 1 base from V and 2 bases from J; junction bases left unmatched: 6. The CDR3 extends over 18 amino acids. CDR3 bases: TGTGCCAGCAGCTTAGACACTAGCGGGGGGGGAAACACAGATACGCAGTATTTT. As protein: CASSLDTSGGGNTDTQYF. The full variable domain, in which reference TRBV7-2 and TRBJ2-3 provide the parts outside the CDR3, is GAGVSQSPSNKVTEKGKDVELRCDPISGHTALYWYRQSLGQGLEFLIYFQGNSAPDKSGLPSDRFSAERTGGSVSTLTIQRTQQEDSAVYLCASSLDTSGGGNTDTQYFGPGTRLTVL.

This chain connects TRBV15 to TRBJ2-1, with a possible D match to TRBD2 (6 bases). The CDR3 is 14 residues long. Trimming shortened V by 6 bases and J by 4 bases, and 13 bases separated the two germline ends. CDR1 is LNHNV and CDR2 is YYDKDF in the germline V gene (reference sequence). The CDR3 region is CATRRAGTYNEQFF. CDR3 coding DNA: TGTGCCACCAGGCGGGCGGGGACTTACAATGAGCAGTTCTTC.

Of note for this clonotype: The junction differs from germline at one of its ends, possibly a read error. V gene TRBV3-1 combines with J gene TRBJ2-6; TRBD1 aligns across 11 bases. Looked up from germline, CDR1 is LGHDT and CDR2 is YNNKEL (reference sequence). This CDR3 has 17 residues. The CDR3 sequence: CASSFGTGGPGANVLTF. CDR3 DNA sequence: TGTGCCAGCAGCTTCGGGACAGGGGGTCCTGGGGCCAACGTCCTGACTTTT.